These T cell receptor beta chains were read from a single sample in a study of metastatic and nonmetastatic thyroid tumors. TCRdb called clones again from the PCR reads with MiXCR. The sample records roughly 33,000 clones, roughly 15% being singletons. Sample: blood. Receptor source: a female donor with papillary thyroid cancer or a benign thyroid nodule (not recorded which). Some clones in this sample may be carry-over from other donors' samples. Both conserved end residues are part of each CDR3.

TRBV20-1	TRBJ2-6	CSATLAHLSGANVLTF
TRBV7-9	TRBJ2-1	CASSPARSDSYNEQFF
TRBV27	TRBJ2-1	CDSSLTTPYNEQFF
TRBV30	TRBJ2-7	CAWSMSWAFSYEQYF
TRBV20-1	TRBJ2-5	CSAGRRREETQYF
TRBV7-8	TRBJ2-5	CASSLEIGSEAQYF
TRBV2	TRBJ1-5	CASSKQGNRNF
TRBV18	TRBJ1-1	CASSATGLRGEAFF
TRBV7-9	TRBJ2-1	CASSLQIGGTYNEQFF
TRBV2	TRBJ2-3	CASSSNPTSGPTDTQYF
TRBV7-9	TRBJ2-3	CATPTGLGITDTQYF
TRBV13	TRBJ2-2	CASSLDPNTGELFF
TRBV20-1	TRBJ1-1	CSARSPNTEAFF
TRBV6-1	TRBJ1-6	CASSRAQGNSPLHF
TRBV7-9	TRBJ1-5	CASSPGGVPQPQHF
TRBV20-1	TRBJ1-1	CSAVDRTNMNTEAFF
TRBV4-1	TRBJ2-7	CASSQGVGDGGSYEQYF